Listed here are 28 T cell receptor beta chains from one sample, sequenced in a study of T cell responses to AZD1222 COVID-19 vaccine. Method: immunoSEQ multiplex PCR; TCRdb's copy keeps in-frame clones and lacks some. This table has approximately 120,000 clones, roughly 90% appearing once. The sequencing here drew on peripheral blood, taken on day 0 of AZD1222 vaccination. The receptors shown here come from an adult in good health.

The chain has TRBV11-2 and TRBJ2-1, with 8 bases matching TRBD2. Germline V gene lookup returns CDR1 SGHAT and CDR2 FQNNGV. The CDR3 length is 19 residues. J lost 0 bases, V lost 5 bases, and 15 bases had no gene match. The DNA of the CDR3 is TGTGCCAGCAGCGCCCCCACTAGCGGACGGACTAGCTCCTACAATGAGCAGTTCTTC. It encodes CASSAPTSGRTSSYNEQFF.

This rearrangement joins TRBV28 to TRBJ1-2, with 7 bases that match TRBD1. Trimming at V came to 5 bases and at J to 2 bases, leaving 2 bases not matched to a gene. The germline V gene has CDR1 MDHEN and CDR2 SYDVKM. This CDR3 has 13 amino acids. The CDR3 DNA reads TGTGCCAGCAGTCAGACAGGGAACTATGGCTACACCTTC. It specifies CASSQTGNYGYTF.

This clone was detected once. This rearrangement joins TRBV29-1 to TRBJ1-1; 8 bases match TRBD1. CDR1 SQVTM and CDR2 ANQGSEA come from the germline V gene. V shed 6 bases and J 5 bases; nucleotides not matched to a gene: 14. This CDR3 spans 15 amino acids. CDR3 residues: CSVPGQGGIGTEAFF. The CDR3 region has the DNA TGCAGCGTCCCCGGACAGGGAGGTATTGGGACTGAAGCTTTCTTT.

The chain joins TRBV9 to TRBJ2-2; 8 bases agree with TRBD1. The CDR3 has 15 amino acids. The germline V gene has CDR1 SGDLS and CDR2 YYNGEE. With 4 bases clipped from V and 1 base from J, the junction kept 3 bases outside the gene matches. CDR3 nucleotides: TGTGCCAGCAGCTCGGGGACAGGGAACACCGGGGAGCTGTTTTTT. Translating gives CASSSGTGNTGELFF.

The chain is built from TRBV4-3 and TRBJ2-7, with D possibly matching TRBD1 (5 bases). The CDR3 consists of 15 residues. V was shortened by 4 bases and J by 0 bases, with 13 bases between the two germline ends. Germline V gene sequence: CDR1 LGHNA, CDR2 YSLEER. CDR3 amino acids: CASSPGHGSSYEQYF. The CDR3, as DNA: TGCGCCAGCAGCCCAGGGCACGGAAGCTCCTACGAGCAGTACTTC.

This chain uses TRBV20-1 with TRBJ1-4, with D uncertain. The V end lost 7 bases, the J end lost 7 bases, and 10 bases lay between the germline ends. The CDR3 has 11 amino acids. In germline, CDR1 is DFQATT, CDR2 SNEGSKA (reference sequence). DNA of the CDR3: TGCAGTGTGGAGGTCGGTGAAAAACTGTTTTTT. It encodes CSVEVGEKLFF.

The chain uses TRBV4-1 and TRBJ1-6; no clear D. The CDR3 covers 17 residues. CDR1 is MGHRA and CDR2 is YSYEKL in the germline V gene. V gave up 0 bases and J gave up 0 bases, with 9 bases separating them. The CDR3 loop is CASSQDRESSYNSPLHF. The CDR3 nucleotides read TGCGCCAGCAGCCAAGACCGGGAGAGCTCCTATAATTCACCCCTCCACTTT.

The gene calls are TRBV10-2 and TRBJ1-5; D is unclear. Trimming cost V 6 bases and J 5 bases, with 11 bases left between them. This CDR3 comprises 13 residues. Germline-derived CDR1 and CDR2 are WSHSY and SAAADI. Here the CDR3 DNA reads TGCGCCAGCAGAGCAGGCACCTATCAGCCCCAGCATTTT. Protein sequence: CASRAGTYQPQHF.

J is TRBJ2-5 and V is TRBV9; D tentatively fits TRBD1 or TRBD2 (6 bases each). This CDR3 spans 15 amino acids. V was shortened by 0 bases and J by 5 bases, with 14 bases between the two germline ends. In germline, CDR1 is SGDLS, CDR2 YYNGEE. This chain's CDR3 is CASSVVAGEVETQYF. The DNA of the CDR3 is TGTGCCAGCAGCGTAGTAGCAGGGGAGGTGGAGACCCAGTACTTC. Using reference TRBV9 and TRBJ2-5 for the parts outside the CDR3, the full variable domain is DSGVTQTPKHLITATGQRVTLRCSPRSGDLSVYWYQQSLDQGLQFLIQYYNGEERAKGNILERFSAQQFPDLHSELNLSSLELGDSALYFCASSVVAGEVETQYFGPGTRLLVL.

V usage is TRBV27 and J usage is TRBJ2-3; D might be TRBD1 (5 bases). The germline gives CDR1 MNHEY, CDR2 SMNVEV (reference sequence). Trimming stripped 2 bases from V and 8 bases from J, with 8 bases between. This CDR3 is built from 12 residues. CDR3 DNA: TGTGCCAGCAGTTTACAGGGCGGTACGCAGTATTTT. This encodes CASSLQGGTQYF.

The chain is built from TRBV19 and TRBJ2-2; 9 bases map to TRBD1. The CDR3 has 14 residues. In germline, CDR1 is LNHDA, CDR2 SQIVND (reference sequence). V shed 6 bases, J shed 4 bases, and the junction held 3 bases outside the gene matches. CDR3 sequence (DNA): TGTGCCAGTAGGGGGACAGGGTCCACCGGGGAGCTGTTTTTT. It codes for CASRGTGSTGELFF.

This clone has just a few counts. The genes are TRBV5-4 and TRBJ1-2, with TRBD1 identical over 12 bases. Germline CDR1 is SGHNT and CDR2 is YYREEE (reference sequence). This CDR3 region has 16 residues. The ends lost 3 bases at V and 8 bases at J; junction bases unmatched: 11. The CDR3 DNA reads as TGTGCCAGCAGCTACCCGGGACAGGGGGCGCCGAGGGGCTACACCTTC. This sequence encodes CASSYPGQGAPRGYTF.

The chain uses TRBV19 and TRBJ2-2; the D is unclear. Germline lookup yields CDR1 LNHDA and CDR2 SQIVND (reference sequence). CDR3 size: 14 residues. V was shortened by 2 bases and J by 6 bases, with 10 bases between the two germline ends. The chain's CDR3 is CASSIIDFPGELFF. The CDR3 region has the DNA TGTGCCAGTAGTATAATAGATTTTCCCGGGGAGCTGTTTTTT.

The chain recombines TRBV15 with TRBJ2-7, with D possibly being TRBD1 (6 bases). Germline V gene sequence: CDR1 LNHNV, CDR2 YYDKDF (reference sequence). Trimming shortened V by 0 bases and J by 3 bases, and 12 bases separated the two germline ends. The CDR3 runs 15 residues. CDR3 nucleotide sequence: TGTGCCACCAGCAGAGAAGCAGGGGAAGGCTACGAGCAGTACTTC. Protein product: CATSREAGEGYEQYF.

The genes are TRBV10-1 and TRBJ2-7; 12 bases line up with TRBD2. V was pared by 6 bases and J by 4 bases, with 10 bases of the junction left unmatched. There are 16 residues in the CDR3. Germline loops: CDR1 WNHNN, CDR2 SYGVQD (reference sequence). As DNA, the CDR3 is TGCGCCAGCAGCCCCACCCCGACTAGCGGGAGTTACGAGCAGTACTTC. The encoded protein is CASSPTPTSGSYEQYF.

J is TRBJ2-1 and V is TRBV7-2; 9 bases are a match to TRBD2. Germline loops: CDR1 SGHTA, CDR2 FQGNSA. The CDR3 covers 14 residues. After removal of 3 bases from V and 7 bases from J, the junction contained 4 bases not matched to a gene. CDR3 sequence reads: CASSFSGGRNEQFF. The CDR3 DNA sequence: TGTGCCAGCAGCTTTAGCGGGGGAAGGAATGAGCAGTTCTTC.

The rearrangement uses TRBV6-5 and TRBJ1-4, with D hard to call. With 2 bases removed from V and 6 bases from J, the gap between germline ends came to 10 bases. The CDR3 sequence is 14 residues long. The germline CDR1 and CDR2 sequences are MNHEY and SVGAGI. The CDR3 DNA reads as TGTGCCAGCAGTTACGGACTAGTGGATGAAAAACTGTTTTTT. Its translation: CASSYGLVDEKLFF.

This clone has only one observation. The CDR3 sequence: CASSHTSGSRNEQFF. CDR3 nucleotide sequence: TGTGCCAGCAGCCACACTAGCGGGAGTAGGAATGAGCAGTTCTTC. This chain links TRBV3-1 (or the pseudogene TRBV3-2) with TRBJ2-1, with 11 bases aligning to TRBD2. Unmatched junction bases numbered 5, after V lost 3 bases and J lost 7 bases. The CDR3 is 15 residues long. The germline V gene encodes CDR1 LGHDT and CDR2 YNNKEL (reference sequence).

The chain uses TRBV16 and TRBJ2-4; D is undetermined. Trimming stripped 2 bases from V and 1 base from J, with 6 bases between. The CDR3 extends over 14 amino acids. Per germline, CDR1 KGHSY and CDR2 FQNENV. The CDR3 DNA reads TGTGCCAGCAGCCAAACGCTGGCCAAAAACATTCAGTACTTC. Translation gives CASSQTLAKNIQYF.

The chain combines TRBV29-1 with TRBJ1-2; 11 nucleotides line up with TRBD1. V was pared by 3 bases and J by 4 bases, with 4 bases of the junction left unmatched. This CDR3 contains 14 residues. Germline-derived CDR1 and CDR2 are SQVTM and ANQGSEA. For the CDR3, the DNA is TGCAGCGTTGAGACGGGACAGGGGGTCTATGGCTACACCTTC. Its protein product is CSVETGQGVYGYTF.

The chain links TRBV7-3 to TRBJ1-2, with TRBD1 identical over 11 bases. Germline V lookup: CDR1 SGHTA, CDR2 FQGTGA. The CDR3 length is 14 residues. Trimming cost V 4 bases and J 8 bases; bases outside gene matches: 6. CDR3 sequence (DNA): TGTGCCAGCAGCTCCGGACAGGGGGCGCGGGGCTACACCTTC. Its protein product is CASSSGQGARGYTF.

J is TRBJ1-1 and V is TRBV15; D remains unclear. CDR1 is LNHNV, CDR2 YYDKDF, per germline (reference sequence). V lost 1 base and J lost 5, with 14 bases in between. The CDR3 loop spans 15 amino acids. As DNA, the CDR3 is TGTGCCACCAGCAGAGGACCTCCCCGGGCTACTGAAGCTTTCTTT. Translating it yields CATSRGPPRATEAFF.

The sample holds a few counts of this clone. The same CDR3 arises from other DNA sequences in this sample as well. V and J are TRBV3-1 (or the pseudogene TRBV3-2) and TRBJ1-5; D is unclear. Germline V gene lookup returns CDR1 LGHDT and CDR2 YNNKEL (reference sequence). This CDR3 has 12 residues. With 0 bases removed from V and 7 bases from J, the gap between germline ends came to 4 bases. The chain's CDR3 is CASSQEGQPQHF. CDR3 sequence (DNA): TGTGCCAGCAGCCAAGAGGGGCAGCCCCAGCATTTT.

The CDR3 reads CASSSGGELQETQYF. The CDR3 nucleotides read TGTGCCAGCAGCTCGGGCGGGGAACTCCAAGAGACCCAGTACTTC. V and J are TRBV11-3 and TRBJ2-5, with D perhaps matching TRBD2 (6 bases). The CDR3 length is 15 residues. The V and J ends lost 4 bases and 1 base respectively, with 13 bases between them. The V gene's germline CDR1 is SGHNT and CDR2 YENEEA.

The chain employs TRBV6-5 and TRBJ1-4; D is unclear. V shed 0 bases and J shed 3 bases, with 11 bases lying between them. This CDR3 spans 16 amino acids. The V gene's germline CDR1 is MNHEY and CDR2 SVGAGI. This CDR3 is CASSYSRVAPNEKLFF. The DNA for the CDR3 is TGTGCCAGCAGTTACTCGAGAGTGGCCCCTAATGAAAAACTGTTTTTT.

This clone was detected a few times. This chain connects TRBV6-2 or TRBV6-3 to TRBJ2-1; TRBD1 matches 11 bases. J gave up 3 bases and V 6 bases, and 7 bases lay outside the gene matches. Germline V gives CDR1 MNHEY, CDR2 SVGEGT. The CDR3 has 16 amino acids. The CDR3 loop reads CASSPWGQGDYNEQFF. CDR3 nucleotides: TGTGCCAGCAGCCCCTGGGGACAGGGGGACTACAATGAGCAGTTCTTC.

V and J are TRBV19 and TRBJ2-7; no clear D. This CDR3 has 13 residues. Per germline, CDR1 LNHDA and CDR2 SQIVND (reference sequence). V lost 5 bases and J 2 bases, leaving 10 bases between the germline ends. DNA for the CDR3: TGTGCCAGTAGTCCGGGCCAGACCTACGAGCAGTACTTC. Translating gives CASSPGQTYEQYF.

The chain joins TRBV7-6 to TRBJ1-3, with 8 bases that match TRBD1. Germline lookup yields CDR1 SGHVS and CDR2 FNYEAQ. V lost 4 bases, J lost 0 bases, and 2 bases stayed unmatched. The CDR3 consists of 15 residues. CDR3 sequence reads: CASSYGQGSGNTIYF. Here the CDR3 DNA reads TGTGCCAGCAGCTACGGACAGGGCTCTGGAAACACCATATATTTT.